Below are 15 T cell receptor beta chains sequenced from a single sample in a study of follicular helper T cells after annual influenza vaccination. TCRdb's copy holds only in-frame clones and misses some; the assay was immunoSEQ multiplex PCR. Among 10,000 to 15,000 clones listed, approximately 78% were seen once. This sample's time point: 2014-2015 season, pre-vaccination. The specimen comprised CXCR5- memory CD4+ T cells sorted from blood, sampled on the day of influenza vaccination. The receptors stem from an adult who received the influenza vaccine.

In this sample, this clone turned up once. The gene calls are TRBV5-1 and TRBJ2-5, with 7 bases lining up with TRBD2. The trim removed 4 bases at V and 5 bases at J, leaving 14 bases unmatched. The CDR3 length is 16 residues. Germline V lookup: CDR1 SGHRS, CDR2 YFSETQ. Written as DNA, the CDR3 is TGCGCCAGCAGCCGCTCGACAACTAGCGAGGGTGAGACCCAGTACTTC. Amino acids: CASSRSTTSEGETQYF.

The CDR3 reads CASQNGAGLGRDTQYF. The CDR3 nucleotides are TGCGCCAGCCAAAACGGCGCGGGGTTGGGGAGAGATACGCAGTATTTT. The V and J genes are TRBV5-1 and TRBJ2-3, with D possibly matching TRBD2 (6 bases). With 7 bases removed from V and 5 bases from J, the gap between germline ends came to 23 bases. CDR1 and CDR2 from the germline V gene are SGHRS and YFSETQ. The CDR3 loop spans 16 amino acids.

DNA for the CDR3: TGTGCCAGCAGGATCGGGTGGCAGGGTAATTCACCCCTCCACTTT. It is translated as CASRIGWQGNSPLHF. The rearrangement links TRBV5-4 to TRBJ1-6, with D tentatively TRBD1 (5 bases). Germline V gene lookup returns CDR1 SGHNT and CDR2 YYREEE (reference sequence). This CDR3 comprises 15 residues. Trimming cost V 5 bases and J 6 bases, with 15 bases left between them.

CDR3: CASSQTVNTEAFF. The CDR3 nucleotides are TGTGCCAGTAGTCAGACGGTGAACACTGAAGCTTTCTTT. The gene calls are TRBV19 and TRBJ1-1; D remains ambiguous. Germline lookup yields CDR1 LNHDA and CDR2 SQIVND (reference sequence). Trimming took 5 bases from V and 0 from J, leaving 7 bases between them. CDR3 length: 13 amino acids.

The gene calls are TRBV6-1 and TRBJ1-5, with TRBD1 matching over 10 bases. This CDR3 is 16 amino acids long. J lost 2 bases, V lost 3 bases, and 4 bases had no gene match. Per germline, CDR1 MNHNS and CDR2 SASEGT. The CDR3 DNA sequence: TGTGCCAGCAGTGACCGACAGGGGGCGGGCAATCAGCCCCAGCATTTT. This gives the protein CASSDRQGAGNQPQHF.

The chain couples TRBV5-1 to TRBJ2-2, with D unclear. The CDR3 spans 13 residues. CDR1 and CDR2 (germline): SGHRS, YFSETQ. V was trimmed by 0 bases and J by 6 bases, leaving 6 bases between them. The CDR3 sequence: CASSLVLSGELFF. The CDR3 coding sequence is TGCGCCAGCAGCTTGGTTTTGTCCGGGGAGCTGTTTTTT.

The chain carries TRBV18 and TRBJ1-2, with 9 bases identical to TRBD1. V gave up 1 base and J gave up 9 bases; unmatched junction bases: 3. This CDR3 has 13 amino acids. Germline CDR1 is KGHSH and CDR2 is LQKENI. This chain's CDR3 is CASSPRTGESYTF. In nucleotides, the CDR3 is TGTGCCAGCTCACCACGGACAGGGGAGAGCTACACCTTC.

The V call is TRBV7-2, the J call TRBJ1-1; no reliable D call. V lost 3 bases and J lost 5, with 13 bases in between. This CDR3 has 14 amino acids. Germline CDR1 SGHTA, CDR2 FQGNSA. The CDR3 sequence is CASSFRVGGTEAFF. CDR3 coding DNA: TGTGCCAGCAGCTTTAGAGTCGGAGGGACTGAAGCTTTCTTT.

The CDR3 is CASSPGTGYTDTQYF. As DNA, the CDR3 is TGTGCCAGCTCTCCCGGGACAGGGTACACAGATACGCAGTATTTT. The V call is TRBV18, the J call TRBJ2-3, with TRBD1 matching 9 bases. Germline V gene lookup returns CDR1 KGHSH and CDR2 LQKENI. This CDR3 contains 15 residues. After removal of 6 bases from V and 2 bases from J, the junction contained 6 bases not matched to a gene.

Only one count was recorded for this clone. This chain connects TRBV7-9 to TRBJ1-6; unclear D gene. V was shortened by 1 base and J by 6 bases, with 10 bases between the two germline ends. CDR1 is SEHNR, CDR2 FQNEAQ, per germline (reference sequence). The CDR3 sequence is 15 residues long. The CDR3 region is CASSLVAGLNSPLHF. The CDR3 coding sequence is TGTGCCAGCAGCTTAGTGGCAGGCCTTAATTCACCCCTCCACTTT.

This clone has only one observation. CDR3 amino acids: CASSLNRDTEAFF. CDR3 DNA sequence: TGTGCCAGCAGCTTAAACAGGGACACTGAAGCTTTCTTT. The rearrangement uses TRBV7-2 and TRBJ1-1, with TRBD1 as a possible D gene (6 bases). The V and J ends lost 2 bases and 3 bases respectively, with 7 bases between them. CDR1 SGHTA and CDR2 FQGNSA come from the germline V gene. The CDR3 has 13 amino acids.

In its sample, this clone was seen once. This chain joins TRBV5-1 and TRBJ2-5; D ambiguous. Deletions cut 2 bases from V and 3 bases from J, with 2 bases between. Germline V gene lookup returns CDR1 SGHRS and CDR2 YFSETQ. CDR3 length equals 11 residues. The CDR3 loop reads CASSLEETQYF. As DNA, the CDR3 is TGCGCCAGCAGCTTAGAAGAGACCCAGTACTTC. Complete variable domain (other parts from reference TRBV5-1 and TRBJ2-5): KAGVTQTPRYLIKTRGQQVTLSCSPISGHRSVSWYQQTPGQGLQFLFEYFSETQRNKGNFPGRFSGRQFSNSRSEMNVSTLELGDSALYLCASSLEETQYFGPGTRLLVL.

The chain has TRBV5-1 and TRBJ2-3; the match to TRBD1 covers 7 bases. Germline CDR1 SGHRS, CDR2 YFSETQ. The CDR3 has 15 amino acids. The J segment lost 6 bases and the V segment lost 6 bases, leaving 13 bases of the junction unmatched. The DNA of the CDR3 is TGCGCCAGCATGGCACCGACAGGGACCTCTGATACGCAGTATTTT. It codes for CASMAPTGTSDTQYF. Full variable domain (remainder filled in from reference TRBV5-1 and TRBJ2-3): KAGVTQTPRYLIKTRGQQVTLSCSPISGHRSVSWYQQTPGQGLQFLFEYFSETQRNKGNFPGRFSGRQFSNSRSEMNVSTLELGDSALYLCASMAPTGTSDTQYFGPGTRLTVL.

The chain combines TRBV29-1 with TRBJ2-5, with TRBD2 identical over 7 bases. The ends lost 4 bases at V and 1 base at J; junction bases unmatched: 3. Per germline, CDR1 SQVTM and CDR2 ANQGSEA. The CDR3 loop spans 13 amino acids. CDR3 bases: TGCAGCGTTGTGGGGGGGAGCCAAGAGACCCAGTACTTC. Translated: CSVVGGSQETQYF.

V and J are TRBV5-1 and TRBJ2-6, with D possibly TRBD2 on 6 matching bases. V was shortened by 7 bases and J by 1 base, with 6 bases between the two germline ends. The CDR3 loop spans 13 amino acids. Germline V gene sequence: CDR1 SGHRS, CDR2 YFSETQ. The CDR3 bases are TGCGCCAGCCGGGAGTCTGGGGCCAACGTCCTGACTTTC. Protein product: CASRESGANVLTF.